The 20 T cell receptor beta chains in this list originate from one sample, sequenced in a study of T cells in Graves' hyperthyroidism and ophthalmopathy. Authors of the study amplified TCR beta CDR3 regions from RNA transcripts. HTBI primers drove first-round RT-PCR of the TCR CDR3. TCRdb analysed the multiplex PCR reads with MiXCR anew, one entry per CDR3 protein. The sample includes about 640,000 distinct CDR3 sequences, less than 25% of them seen just once. Sequenced: blood. All receptors derive from a man under 40 with Graves' ophthalmopathy.

Remarks on this clonotype: A read error is possible here, since a much larger clone lies one base away. This chain joins TRBV24-1 and TRBJ2-2; 9 nucleotides agree with TRBD1. CDR1 is KGHDR, CDR2 SFDVKD, per germline. The CDR3 length is 14 residues. CDR3 amino acids: CATRGQGNTAELFF. In DNA form, the CDR3 reads TGTGCCACCAGGGGACAGGGTAACACCGCGGAGCTGTTTTTT.

In its sample, this clonotype was seen many times. The J gene is TRBJ2-1, the V gene TRBV5-1; 11 bases map to TRBD1. The J segment lost 9 bases and the V segment lost 7 bases, leaving 9 bases of the junction unmatched. This CDR3 region has 14 residues. Germline V CDR1 and CDR2: SGHRS, YFSETQ. The CDR3: CASGSGQGGTEQFF. The CDR3, as DNA: TGCGCCAGCGGCTCGGGACAGGGGGGGACTGAGCAGTTCTTC.

This clonotype was detected ten times or more. CDR3 in amino acids: CASSSLRTSGSYEQYF. Written as DNA, the CDR3 is TGTGCCAGCAGTTCGCTGAGGACTAGCGGGAGCTACGAGCAGTACTTC. The chain links TRBV28 to TRBJ2-7; 13 nucleotides match TRBD2. There are 16 residues in the CDR3. The germline gives CDR1 MDHEN, CDR2 SYDVKM. V dropped 4 bases and J dropped 3; count of bases not matched to a gene: 6.

In its sample, this clonotype was seen a few times. The junction and the germline gene differ at one end; a read error may be behind it. The chain uses TRBV5-1 and TRBJ2-7; D is tentatively TRBD1 or TRBD2 (6 bases each). CDR1 and CDR2 from the germline V gene are SGHRS and YFSETQ. This CDR3 contains 14 residues. This CDR3 reads CAGSLGGQSYEQYF. Here the CDR3 DNA reads TGCGCCGGCAGCCTGGGAGGACAGTCCTACGAGCAGTACTTC.

J is TRBJ2-1 and V is TRBV29-1; D possibly corresponds to TRBD2 (6 bases). The CDR3 has 15 amino acids. V shed 4 bases and J shed 0 bases, with 13 bases lying between them. Germline CDR1 is SQVTM and CDR2 is ANQGSEA. DNA for the CDR3: TGCAGCGTTGGCGTTTTCGGGGGCTCCTACAATGAGCAGTTCTTC. The encoded protein is CSVGVFGGSYNEQFF.

CDR3 sequence: CASSELGVTYEQYF. The CDR3 DNA reads TGTGCCAGCAGTGAACTGGGGGTGACGTACGAGCAGTACTTC. The chain is built from TRBV6-1 and TRBJ2-7; possibly TRBD1 or TRBD2 for D (5 bases each). V gave up 2 bases and J gave up 4 bases, with 12 bases separating them. The CDR3 extends over 14 amino acids. Looked up from germline, CDR1 is MNHNS and CDR2 is SASEGT.

The chain combines TRBV6-2 or TRBV6-3 with TRBJ1-1; no clear D gene. Deletions cut 0 bases from V and 1 base from J, with 15 bases between. This CDR3 spans 17 amino acids. From germline, CDR1 is MNHEY and CDR2 SVGEGT. CDR3 amino acids: CASSYSVPGTPNTEAFF. CDR3 DNA: TGTGCCAGCAGTTACTCGGTGCCAGGCACCCCGAACACTGAAGCTTTCTTT.

The J gene is TRBJ2-7, the V gene TRBV27; 8 bases align to TRBD2. With V trimmed by 3 bases and J by 5 bases, 21 bases remained unmatched. The CDR3 length is 19 residues. Germline CDR1 is MNHEY and CDR2 is SMNVEV (reference sequence). The chain's CDR3 is CASSLRRPGSGTRYDEQYF. In nucleotides, the CDR3 is TGTGCCAGCAGTTTGAGGCGCCCCGGTAGCGGGACCCGTTACGACGAGCAGTACTTC.

The table lists this clonotype with many counts. This chain connects TRBV5-1 to TRBJ1-2, with D maybe TRBD1 (6 bases). CDR3 length: 15 residues. In germline, CDR1 is SGHRS, CDR2 YFSETQ. V lost 4 bases and J lost 6, with 19 bases in between. Here the CDR3 reads CASSDPQGGRDGYTF. In DNA form, the CDR3 reads TGCGCCAGCAGCGACCCCCAAGGGGGGCGCGATGGCTACACCTTC.

This clonotype has ten or more counts. The CDR3 coding sequence is TGTGCCAGCATGGCGCTAAAACACGGAGAGACCCAGTACTTC. Translation: CASMALKHGETQYF. The chain links TRBV11-2 to TRBJ2-5, with D unresolved. CDR3 length: 14 residues. V was trimmed by 7 bases and J by 4 bases, leaving 16 bases between them. CDR1 and CDR2 (germline): SGHAT, FQNNGV.

This clonotype was seen a handful of times. The genes are TRBV5-6 and TRBJ2-3, with D possibly matching TRBD2 (5 bases). The CDR3 contains 15 residues. Trimming removed 1 base from V and 1 base from J, with 10 bases in between. CDR1 SGHDT and CDR2 YYEEEE come from the germline V gene. The CDR3 nucleotides read TGTGCCAGCAGCTTGCATTTGGGAGGCACAGATACGCAGTATTTT. Translating it yields CASSLHLGGTDTQYF.

This clonotype turned up a few times. This chain connects TRBV20-1 to TRBJ2-1; D perhaps matches TRBD2 (5 bases). Trimming removed 4 bases from V and 9 bases from J, with 10 bases in between. The germline CDR1 and CDR2 sequences are DFQATT and SNEGSKA (reference sequence). This CDR3 is 11 amino acids long. DNA for the CDR3: TGCAGTGCTAACTATGGAGGTGAGCAGTTCTTC. Protein: CSANYGGEQFF.

J is TRBJ1-1 and V is TRBV14; D is ambiguous. This CDR3 is built from 15 residues. Trimming pared 1 base from V and 5 bases from J, leaving 14 bases between. The germline CDR1 and CDR2 sequences are SGHDN and FVKESK. The CDR3 loop is CASSQGPAGRTEAFF. DNA of the CDR3: TGTGCCAGCAGCCAAGGACCAGCAGGCCGAACTGAAGCTTTCTTT. Full variable domain (rest looked up from reference TRBV14 and TRBJ1-1): EAGVTQFPSHSVIEKGQTVTLRCDPISGHDNLYWYRRVMGKEIKFLLHFVKESKQDESGMPNNRFLAERTGGTYSTLKVQPAELEDSGVYFCASSQGPAGRTEAFFGQGTRLTVV.

This clonotype was recorded a few times. This chain connects TRBV20-1 to TRBJ2-2, with 10 bases that match TRBD1. Trimming at V came to 5 bases and at J to 3 bases, leaving 9 bases not matched to a gene. From germline, CDR1 is DFQATT and CDR2 SNEGSKA (reference sequence). The CDR3 contains 16 residues. As DNA, the CDR3 is TGCAGTGCTCGAATCCCGGGACAGGGGTACACCGGGGAGCTGTTTTTT. It specifies CSARIPGQGYTGELFF.

The rearrangement uses TRBV5-4 and TRBJ2-2; 8 bases are a match to TRBD2. CDR1 and CDR2 from the germline V gene are SGHNT and YYREEE (reference sequence). CDR3 size: 16 residues. With V trimmed by 1 base and J by 3 bases, 5 bases remained unmatched. The CDR3 is CASSLPAGGYTGELFF. For the CDR3, the DNA is TGTGCCAGCAGCTTGCCGGCGGGAGGTTACACCGGGGAGCTGTTTTTT.

The chain is built from TRBV7-2 and TRBJ2-6; D may be TRBD1 (5 bases). The CDR3 contains 17 residues. V was clipped by 5 bases and J by 1 base, with 15 bases between them. Germline CDR1 reads SGHTA; CDR2 reads FQGNSA. The CDR3 spells CASSPLRGLSGANVLTF. CDR3 DNA: TGTGCCAGCAGCCCTTTAAGGGGCCTATCTGGGGCCAACGTCCTGACTTTC.

The chain has TRBV5-1 and TRBJ2-7; 7 bases fit TRBD1. V dropped 3 bases and J dropped 3; count of bases not matched to a gene: 9. Germline values: CDR1 SGHRS, CDR2 YFSETQ. The CDR3 length is 15 residues. This CDR3 is CASSSGPQGNYEQYF. The CDR3 DNA reads TGCGCCAGCAGCTCAGGCCCACAGGGGAACTACGAGCAGTACTTC.

The chain combines TRBV19 with TRBJ1-1; the D gene is possibly TRBD1 (6 bases). CDR3 length: 14 amino acids. V lost 6 bases and J lost 4, with 15 bases in between. Germline V lookup: CDR1 LNHDA, CDR2 SQIVND (reference sequence). The CDR3, as DNA: TGTGCCAGTAGACAGGGAACAGCCCTCACTGAAGCTTTCTTT. Translated, it gives CASRQGTALTEAFF.

At least ten counts were recorded for this clonotype. The chain employs TRBV18 and TRBJ1-1, with D maybe TRBD1 (5 bases). The CDR3 spans 16 residues. Germline values: CDR1 KGHSH, CDR2 LQKENI. V dropped 2 bases and J dropped 3 bases, with 16 bases sitting between them. Here the CDR3 DNA reads TGTGCCAGCTCACCAGGGCAGGGAGGGTTGTACACTGAAGCTTTCTTT. This encodes CASSPGQGGLYTEAFF.

The chain's CDR3 is CAISDRDRGYEQYF. The CDR3 DNA reads TGTGCCATCAGTGACCGGGACAGGGGCTACGAGCAGTACTTC. The V and J genes are TRBV10-3 and TRBJ2-7, with 10 positions matching TRBD1. Trimming cost V 3 bases and J 3 bases; bases outside gene matches: 2. The CDR3 totals 14 residues. Germline loops: CDR1 ENHRY, CDR2 SYGVKD.